The rows below give T cell receptor beta chains drawn from one sample of a study of CD8 T cells in ankylosing spondylitis. TCRdb reanalysed the 5' RACE reads using MiXCR and keeps one entry per CDR3 protein. The sample records around 770,000 distinct CDR3 sequences, 12% being singletons. Sequenced: blood, either unsorted or a sorted T cell fraction (not recorded which). The receptors were sampled from a male donor with ankylosing spondylitis. CDR3s include the opening cysteine and the closing phenylalanine or tryptophan. The order of the fields is clone size, V gene, J gene, D gene, CDR3 length, CDR3 DNA, CDR3 protein. D genes are given only for firm matches. For some rows the clone size is stated as once, few or many, or as a class when expanded; others skip it.

>few|TRBV5-1|TRBJ2-7|TRBD1|17
TGCGCCAGCAGCTGGGCCCCGGGACAGGGGGCCGCCTACGAGCAGTACTTC
CASSWAPGQGAAYEQYF
>NA|TRBV11-2|TRBJ1-6|NA|17
TGTGCCAGCAGCCTTCTTTTAGGGGACCGCTATAATTCACCCCTCCACTTT
CASSLLLGDRYNSPLHF
>NA|TRBV20-1|TRBJ2-3|TRBD2|13
TGCAGTGTTGGCGGGAGACGTCGTGGTGCGCAGTATTTT
CSVGGRRRGAQYF
>few|TRBV3-1|TRBJ2-7|NA|12
TGTGCCAGCAGCGCCCAAGCCTACGAGCAGTACTTC
CASSAQAYEQYF
>many|TRBV6-4|TRBJ2-3|NA|13
TGTGCCAGCAGTACGGACCGCACAGATACGCAGTATTTT
CASSTDRTDTQYF
>NA|TRBV7-2|TRBJ1-2|NA|11
TGTGCCAGCAGCTTATTGGCTGGCTACACCTTC
CASSLLAGYTF
>many|TRBV20-1|TRBJ2-5|NA|13
TGCAGTGCTAGAGATTATGGGGGTGAGACCCAGTACTTC
CSARDYGGETQYF
>NA|TRBV6-1|TRBJ1-4|TRBD1|14
TGTGCCAGCAGCCCCGGGACAGGGTTTGAAAAACTGTTTTTT
CASSPGTGFEKLFF
>NA|TRBV5-1|TRBJ2-6|NA|16
TGCGCCAGCAGCTTGGGGGGGATTACTGGGGCCAACGTCCTGACTTTC
CASSLGGITGANVLTF
>NA|TRBV20-1|TRBJ1-2|NA|12
TGCAGTGCCCATGCCACCGCGCGTGGCTACACCTTC
CSAHATARGYTF
>NA|TRBV5-1|TRBJ1-2|NA|12
TGCGCCAGCACTCCCGACGCGGGTGGCTACACCTTC
CASTPDAGGYTF
>many|TRBV5-1|TRBJ2-3|TRBD2|16
TGCGCCAGCAGAAGACTAGCGGGAGACAGAGGAGATACGCAGTATTTT
CASRRLAGDRGDTQYF
>NA|TRBV20-1|TRBJ2-6|NA|14
TGCAGTGCTAGAGCTGTATCTGGGGCCAACGTCCTGACTTTC
CSARAVSGANVLTF
>few|TRBV29-1|TRBJ2-3|TRBD1|14
TGCAGCGCGCCGACAGGGGGTGCCACAGATACGCAGTATTTT
CSAPTGGATDTQYF
>NA|TRBV28|TRBJ2-7|NA|15
TGTGCCAGCAGTTTAGCCGGGGCCCAGGTCTACGAGCAGTACTTC
CASSLAGAQVYEQYF
>few|TRBV12-5|TRBJ2-1|TRBD2|15
TGTGCTAGTGTTGCTAGCGGGGGCGCCTACAATGAGCAGTTCTTC
CASVASGGAYNEQFF
>NA|TRBV6-1|TRBJ1-1|NA|17
TGTGCCAGCAGTCGCAGGGTTGGAGGAGTAGCGAACACTGAAGCTTTCTTT
CASSRRVGGVANTEAFF
>few|TRBV11-1|TRBJ2-7|NA|14
TGTGCCAGCAGCTTAACCGCGGTATCCTACGAGCAGTACTTC
CASSLTAVSYEQYF
>NA|TRBV2|TRBJ2-5|NA|14
TGTGCCAGCAGTGCTTGGACAGAGCAAGAGACCCAGTACTTC
CASSAWTEQETQYF
>few|TRBV7-2|TRBJ1-4|NA|12
TGTGCCAGCAGCTCGGACGACCAAAAACTGTTTTTT
CASSSDDQKLFF
>NA|TRBV5-4|TRBJ2-1|NA|13
TGTGCCAGCAGCTTGCCTAGCCAGGGTGAGCAGTTCTTC
CASSLPSQGEQFF
>few|TRBV20-1|TRBJ2-1|TRBD2|13
TGCAGTTATGGATCCCCGACTAGCGATGAGCAGTTCTTC
CSYGSPTSDEQFF
>NA|TRBV29-1|TRBJ2-5|NA|17
TGCAGCGTTGATGGCATCATTAGGTTGGCAGGGGAAGAGACCCAGTACTTC
CSVDGIIRLAGEETQYF
>NA|TRBV20-1|TRBJ1-2|TRBD1|14
TGCAGTGCTAGAGTGAGAGGGGGCGCATCTGGCTACACCTTC
CSARVRGGASGYTF
>NA|TRBV29-1|TRBJ2-3|TRBD1|15
TGCAGCGTTGCCTCCCCGGACAGGGTTGGAGATACGCAGTATTTT
CSVASPDRVGDTQYF
>few|TRBV6-2/TRBV6-3|TRBJ2-2|TRBD1|13
TGTGCCAGCAGTTGGACAGGGGTCGGGGAGCTGTTTTTT
CASSWTGVGELFF
>NA|TRBV6-5|TRBJ2-1|TRBD2|17
TGTGCCAGCAGTTACGACTCGAACTATCCTGGGGGGGATGAGCAGTTCTTC
CASSYDSNYPGGDEQFF
>NA|TRBV25-1|TRBJ2-7|TRBD1|14
TGTGCCAGCAGACGGGACAGGGAGCCCTACGAGCAGTACTTC
CASRRDREPYEQYF
>NA|TRBV4-3|TRBJ2-7|NA|15
TGCGCCAGCAGCCAAGATGTTAACGGCGGGCGCGAGCAGTACTTC
CASSQDVNGGREQYF
>few|TRBV12-3/TRBV12-4|TRBJ1-1|NA|12
TGTGCCAGCAGTCGGGAGAGGACTGAAGCTTTCTTT
CASSRERTEAFF
>NA|TRBV4-3|TRBJ2-5|NA|15
TGCGCCAGCAGCGACGTGGGCAAGGGTGAAGAGACCCAGTACTTC
CASSDVGKGEETQYF
>few|TRBV5-6|TRBJ1-3|NA|16
TGTGCCAGCAGCTTGGTAGGCGGGACTCCTGGAAACACCATATATTTT
CASSLVGGTPGNTIYF
>few|TRBV4-3|TRBJ2-5|NA|13
TGCGCCAGCAGCCAAGGAATTGAAGAGACCCAGTACTTC
CASSQGIEETQYF
>NA|TRBV6-1|TRBJ1-4|NA|14
TGTGCCAGCAGTCCCTGGGGATTAAATGAAAAACTGTTTTTT
CASSPWGLNEKLFF
>NA|TRBV12-3/TRBV12-4|TRBJ2-1|TRBD1|15
TGTGCCAGCAGCTACCGACAGGGAACCTACAATGAGCAGTTCTTC
CASSYRQGTYNEQFF
>NA|TRBV7-2|TRBJ1-5|NA|13
TGTGCCAGCAGCTTAGTCGGAATCCAGCCCCAGCATTTT
CASSLVGIQPQHF
>once|TRBV9|TRBJ2-3|TRBD2|15
TGTGCCAGCAGCGCACTAGCGGGGGCCCTAGATACGCAGTATTTT
CASSALAGALDTQYF
>few|TRBV28|TRBJ2-2|NA|15
TGTGCCAGCAGTTTAAATAGGGCCCTCACCGGGGAGCTGTTTTTT
CASSLNRALTGELFF
>NA|TRBV20-1|TRBJ2-7|TRBD1|15
TGCAGTGCTAGAGACACAGGACAGGGGGTAGGCGAGCAGTACTTC
CSARDTGQGVGEQYF
>few|TRBV2|TRBJ2-5|NA|12
TGTGCCAGCACCAAAGGTCAAGAGACCCAGTACTTC
CASTKGQETQYF
>few|TRBV6-5|TRBJ1-2|NA|12
TGTGCCAGCAGTTATTTTGGTTATGGCTACACCTTC
CASSYFGYGYTF
>many|TRBV29-1|TRBJ2-5|NA|13
TGCAGCGTTGGGGGGTACTACCAAGAGACCCAGTACTTC
CSVGGYYQETQYF
>few|TRBV5-1|TRBJ2-7|NA|15
TGCGCCAGCACTACTAGACCATCCGGATCCTACGAGCAGTACTTC
CASTTRPSGSYEQYF
>NA|TRBV14|TRBJ2-3|NA|13
TGTGCCAGCAGCCGAAGACAGTTAGATACGCAGTATTTT
CASSRRQLDTQYF
>few|TRBV9|TRBJ2-1|TRBD2|17
TGTGCCAGCAGCCCGAGGGGGACTAGCGGCTCCTACAATGAGCAGTTCTTC
CASSPRGTSGSYNEQFF
>few|TRBV18|TRBJ1-2|NA|13
TGTGCCAGCTCACCTACGCCGGGGTCTGGCTACACCTTC
CASSPTPGSGYTF
>many|TRBV5-1|TRBJ2-2|NA|14
TGCGCCAGCAGCTTGGGACTGTACACCGGGGAGCTGTTTTTT
CASSLGLYTGELFF
>NA|TRBV14|TRBJ2-7|NA|14
TGTGCCAGCAGCCAGAACTATTTGGGCCGGGAGCAGTACTTC
CASSQNYLGREQYF
>NA|TRBV18|TRBJ2-7|TRBD1|12
TGTGCCAGCTCCCCGGACAGGCACGAGCAGTACTTC
CASSPDRHEQYF